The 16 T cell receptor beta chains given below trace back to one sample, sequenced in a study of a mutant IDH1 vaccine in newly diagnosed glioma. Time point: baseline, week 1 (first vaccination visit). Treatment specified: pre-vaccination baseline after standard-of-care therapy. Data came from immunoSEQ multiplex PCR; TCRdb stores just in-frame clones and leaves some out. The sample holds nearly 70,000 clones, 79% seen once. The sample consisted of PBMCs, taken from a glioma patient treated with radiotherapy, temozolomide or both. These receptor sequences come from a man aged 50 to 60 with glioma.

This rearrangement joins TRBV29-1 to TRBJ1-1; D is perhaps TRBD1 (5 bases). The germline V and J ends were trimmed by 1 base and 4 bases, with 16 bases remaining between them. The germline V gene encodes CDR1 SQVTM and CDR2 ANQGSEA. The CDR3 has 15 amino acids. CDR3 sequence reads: CSVEAIRGVGTEAFF. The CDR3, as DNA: TGCAGCGTTGAAGCGATACGGGGGGTGGGCACTGAAGCTTTCTTT.

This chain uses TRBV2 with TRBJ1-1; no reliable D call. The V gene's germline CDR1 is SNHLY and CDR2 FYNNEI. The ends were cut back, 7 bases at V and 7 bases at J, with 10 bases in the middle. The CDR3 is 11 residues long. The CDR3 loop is CASNTAGEAFF. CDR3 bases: TGTGCCAGCAATACGGCCGGTGAAGCTTTCTTT.

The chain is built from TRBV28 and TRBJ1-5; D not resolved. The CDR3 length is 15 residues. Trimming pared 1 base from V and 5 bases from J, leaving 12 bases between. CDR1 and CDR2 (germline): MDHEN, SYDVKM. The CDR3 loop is CASSLYEGLHQPQHF. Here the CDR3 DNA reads TGTGCCAGCAGTTTATATGAGGGTCTCCATCAGCCCCAGCATTTT.

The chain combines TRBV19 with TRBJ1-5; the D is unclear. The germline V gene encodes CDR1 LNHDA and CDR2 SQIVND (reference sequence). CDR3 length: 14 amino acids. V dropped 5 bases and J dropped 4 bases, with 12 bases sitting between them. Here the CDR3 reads CASSWAGINQPQHF. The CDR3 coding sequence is TGTGCCAGTAGTTGGGCAGGCATAAATCAGCCCCAGCATTTT.

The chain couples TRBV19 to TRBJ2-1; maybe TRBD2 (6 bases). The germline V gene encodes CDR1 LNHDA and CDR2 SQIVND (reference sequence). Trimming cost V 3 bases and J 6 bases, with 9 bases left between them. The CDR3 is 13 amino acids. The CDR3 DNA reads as TGTGCCAGTAGTATTGGAGGGTTCAATGAGCAGTTCTTC. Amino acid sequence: CASSIGGFNEQFF.

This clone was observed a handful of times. The CDR3 protein is CASSETGFQETQYF. CDR3 DNA: TGTGCCAGCAGTGAGACAGGGTTCCAAGAGACCCAGTACTTC. The chain uses TRBV25-1 and TRBJ2-5, with TRBD1 matching over 7 bases. The CDR3 spans 14 residues. Germline V gene sequence: CDR1 MGHDK, CDR2 SYGVNS. With V trimmed by 3 bases and J by 1 base, 2 bases remained unmatched.

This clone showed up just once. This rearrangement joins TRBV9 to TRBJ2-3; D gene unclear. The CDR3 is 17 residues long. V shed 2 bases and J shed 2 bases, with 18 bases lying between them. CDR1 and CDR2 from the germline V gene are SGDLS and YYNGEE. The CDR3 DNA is TGTGCCAGCAGCGTGGGGAAGACCTCAACCACCACAGATACGCAGTATTTT. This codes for CASSVGKTSTTTDTQYF.

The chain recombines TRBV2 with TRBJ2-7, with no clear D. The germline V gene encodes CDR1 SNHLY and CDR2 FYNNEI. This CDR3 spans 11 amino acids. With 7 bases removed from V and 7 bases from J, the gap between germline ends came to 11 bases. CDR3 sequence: CASILNLEQYF. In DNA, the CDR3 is TGTGCCAGCATTCTGAATCTGGAGCAGTACTTC.

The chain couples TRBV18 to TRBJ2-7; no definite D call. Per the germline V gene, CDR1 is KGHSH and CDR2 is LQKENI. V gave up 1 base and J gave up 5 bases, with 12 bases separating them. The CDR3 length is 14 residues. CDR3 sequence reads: CASSPQGKSDEQYF. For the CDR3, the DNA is TGTGCCAGCTCACCACAGGGAAAGAGTGACGAGCAGTACTTC.

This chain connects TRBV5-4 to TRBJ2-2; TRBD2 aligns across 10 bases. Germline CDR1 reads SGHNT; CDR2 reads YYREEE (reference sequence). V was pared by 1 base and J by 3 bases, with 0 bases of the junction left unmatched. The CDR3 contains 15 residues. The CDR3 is CASSLTSGDTGELFF. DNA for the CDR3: TGTGCCAGCAGCTTGACTAGCGGGGACACCGGGGAGCTGTTTTTT.

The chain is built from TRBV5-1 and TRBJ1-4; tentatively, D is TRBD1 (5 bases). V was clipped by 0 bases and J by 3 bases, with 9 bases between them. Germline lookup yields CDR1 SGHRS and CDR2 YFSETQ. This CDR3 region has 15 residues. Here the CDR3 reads CASSLGGTANEKLFF. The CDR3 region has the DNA TGCGCCAGCAGCTTGGGGGGCACAGCTAATGAAAAACTGTTTTTT.

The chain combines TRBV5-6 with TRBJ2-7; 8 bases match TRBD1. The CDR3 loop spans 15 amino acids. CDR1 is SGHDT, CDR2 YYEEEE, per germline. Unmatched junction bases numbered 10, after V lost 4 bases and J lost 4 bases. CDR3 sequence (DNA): TGTGCCAGCAGCGTTCCACAGGACAGGGTGTACGAGCAGTACTTC. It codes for CASSVPQDRVYEQYF.

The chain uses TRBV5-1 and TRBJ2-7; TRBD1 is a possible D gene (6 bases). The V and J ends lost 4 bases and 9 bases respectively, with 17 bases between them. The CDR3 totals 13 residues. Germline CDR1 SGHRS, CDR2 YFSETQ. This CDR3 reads CASSPAGDWLQYF. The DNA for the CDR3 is TGCGCCAGCAGCCCGGCAGGGGATTGGCTGCAGTACTTC. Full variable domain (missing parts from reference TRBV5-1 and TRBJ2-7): KAGVTQTPRYLIKTRGQQVTLSCSPISGHRSVSWYQQTPGQGLQFLFEYFSETQRNKGNFPGRFSGRQFSNSRSEMNVSTLELGDSALYLCASSPAGDWLQYFGPGTRLTVT.

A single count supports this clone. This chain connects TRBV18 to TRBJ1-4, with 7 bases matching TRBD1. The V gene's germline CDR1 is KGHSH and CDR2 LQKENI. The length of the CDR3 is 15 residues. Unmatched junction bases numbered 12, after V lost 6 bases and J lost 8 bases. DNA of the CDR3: TGTGCCAGCTCGCAACCGACAGGGCAAGCGGAAAAACTGTTTTTT. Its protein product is CASSQPTGQAEKLFF. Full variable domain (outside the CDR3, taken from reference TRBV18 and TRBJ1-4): NAGVMQNPRHLVRRRGQEARLRCSPMKGHSHVYWYRQLPEEGLKFMVYLQKENIIDESGMPKERFSAEFPKEGPSILRIQQVVRGDSAAYFCASSQPTGQAEKLFFGSGTQLSVL.

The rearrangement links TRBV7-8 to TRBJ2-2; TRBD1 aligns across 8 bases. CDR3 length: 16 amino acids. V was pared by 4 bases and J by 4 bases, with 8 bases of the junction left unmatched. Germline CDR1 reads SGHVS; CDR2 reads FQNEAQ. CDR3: CASSWGQASGTGELFF. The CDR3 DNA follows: TGTGCCAGCAGCTGGGGACAGGCGTCGGGCACCGGGGAGCTGTTTTTT.

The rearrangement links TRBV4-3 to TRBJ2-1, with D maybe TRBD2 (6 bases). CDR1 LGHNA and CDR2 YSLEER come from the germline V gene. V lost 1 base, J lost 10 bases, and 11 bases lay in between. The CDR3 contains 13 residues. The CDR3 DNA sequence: TGCGCCAGCAGCCAAGCCCAGGCGGGGGAGCAGTTCTTC. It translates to CASSQAQAGEQFF.